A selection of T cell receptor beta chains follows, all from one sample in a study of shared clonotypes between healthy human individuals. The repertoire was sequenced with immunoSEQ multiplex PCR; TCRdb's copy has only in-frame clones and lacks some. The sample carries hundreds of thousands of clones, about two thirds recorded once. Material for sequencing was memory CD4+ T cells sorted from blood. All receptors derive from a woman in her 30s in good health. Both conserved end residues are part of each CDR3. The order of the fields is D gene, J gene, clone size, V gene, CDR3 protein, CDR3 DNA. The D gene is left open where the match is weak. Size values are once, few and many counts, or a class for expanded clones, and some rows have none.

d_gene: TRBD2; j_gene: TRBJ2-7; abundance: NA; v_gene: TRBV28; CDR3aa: CASGTSVLEQYF; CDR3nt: TGTGCCTCGGGAACTAGCGTTCTCGAGCAGTACTTC
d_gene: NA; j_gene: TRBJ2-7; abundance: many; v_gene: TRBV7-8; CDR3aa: CASSLDPGEIYEQYF; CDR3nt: TGTGCCAGCAGCTTAGATCCAGGGGAAATCTACGAGCAGTACTTC
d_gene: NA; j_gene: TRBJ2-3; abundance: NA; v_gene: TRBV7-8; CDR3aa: CASSFTDWNTQYF; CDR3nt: TGTGCCAGCAGCTTTACGGACTGGAATACGCAGTATTTT
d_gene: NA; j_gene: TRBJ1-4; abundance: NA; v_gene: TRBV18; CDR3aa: CASSRAGNNEKLFF; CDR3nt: TGTGCCAGCTCACGGGCAGGGAATAATGAAAAACTGTTTTTT
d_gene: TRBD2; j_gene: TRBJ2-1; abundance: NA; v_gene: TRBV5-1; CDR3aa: CASFGTSGVYNEQFF; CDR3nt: TGCGCCAGTTTTGGGACTAGCGGAGTCTACAATGAGCAGTTCTTC
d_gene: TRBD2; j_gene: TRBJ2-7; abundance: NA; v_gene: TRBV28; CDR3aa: CASRPGTTLYEQYF; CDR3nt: TGTGCCAGCAGGCCCGGGACTACCTTATACGAGCAGTACTTC
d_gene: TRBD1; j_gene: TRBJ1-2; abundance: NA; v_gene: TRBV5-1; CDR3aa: CASTIGDRDRPYGYTF; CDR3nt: TGCGCCAGCACTATTGGGGACCGGGACAGGCCATATGGCTACACCTTC
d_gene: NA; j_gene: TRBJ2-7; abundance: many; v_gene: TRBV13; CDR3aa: CASSYREGMSDEQYF; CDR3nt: TGTGCCAGCAGCTATCGAGAGGGGATGAGTGACGAGCAGTACTTC
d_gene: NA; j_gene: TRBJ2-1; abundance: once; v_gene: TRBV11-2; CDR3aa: CASSFADNEQFF; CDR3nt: TGTGCCAGCAGCTTCGCCGACAATGAGCAGTTCTTC
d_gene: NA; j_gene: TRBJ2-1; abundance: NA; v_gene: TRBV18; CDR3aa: CASSPPVGDEQFF; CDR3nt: TGTGCCAGCTCACCGCCCGTAGGGGATGAGCAGTTCTTC
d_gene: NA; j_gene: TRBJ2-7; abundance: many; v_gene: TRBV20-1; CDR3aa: CGGAQSYEQYF; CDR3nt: TGCGGGGGGGCCCAGTCCTACGAGCAGTACTTC
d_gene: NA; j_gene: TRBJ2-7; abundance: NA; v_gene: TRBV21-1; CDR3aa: CASSIRVDGASYEQYF; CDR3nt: TGTGCCAGCAGCATAAGGGTAGACGGCGCCTCCTACGAGCAGTACTTC
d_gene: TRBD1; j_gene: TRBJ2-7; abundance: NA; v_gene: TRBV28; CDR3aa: CASSLGQGFIYEQYF; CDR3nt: TGTGCCAGCAGCCTGGGACAGGGGTTTATCTACGAGCAGTACTTC
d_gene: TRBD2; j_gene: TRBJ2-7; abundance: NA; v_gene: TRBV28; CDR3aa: CASSPGLADPYEQYF; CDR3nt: TGTGCCAGCAGTCCCGGACTAGCGGACCCCTACGAGCAGTACTTC
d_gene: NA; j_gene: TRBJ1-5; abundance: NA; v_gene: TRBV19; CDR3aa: CASEQDGLQPQHF; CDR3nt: TGTGCCAGTGAACAGGATGGACTGCAGCCCCAGCATTTT
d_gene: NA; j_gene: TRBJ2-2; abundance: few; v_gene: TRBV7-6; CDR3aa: CASSRKPQANTGELFF; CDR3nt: TGTGCCAGCAGCCGAAAACCTCAGGCGAACACCGGGGAGCTGTTTTTT
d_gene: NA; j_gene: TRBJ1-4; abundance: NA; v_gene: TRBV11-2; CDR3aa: CASSLALTNEKLFF; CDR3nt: TGTGCCAGCAGCTTAGCTTTAACTAATGAAAAACTGTTTTTT
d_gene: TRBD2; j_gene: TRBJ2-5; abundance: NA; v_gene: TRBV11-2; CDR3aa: CASSLGTSGINLETQYF; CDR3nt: TGTGCCAGCAGCCTCGGGACTAGCGGAATCAACTTGGAGACCCAGTACTTC
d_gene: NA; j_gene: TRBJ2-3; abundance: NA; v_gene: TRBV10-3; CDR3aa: CAISGSADTQYF; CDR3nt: TGTGCCATCAGTGGTTCTGCAGATACGCAGTATTTT
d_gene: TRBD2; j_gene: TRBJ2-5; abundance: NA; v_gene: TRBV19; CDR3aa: CASGGLAGVGEETQYF; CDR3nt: TGTGCCAGCGGCGGACTAGCGGGAGTCGGTGAAGAGACCCAGTACTTC
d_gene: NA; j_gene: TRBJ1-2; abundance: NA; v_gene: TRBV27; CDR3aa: CASSFTGGLGYTF; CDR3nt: TGTGCCAGCAGTTTTACGGGGGGCTTGGGCTACACCTTC
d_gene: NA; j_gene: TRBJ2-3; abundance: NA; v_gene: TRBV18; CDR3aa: CASSPSRTDTQYF; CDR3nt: TGTGCCAGCTCACCTTCCAGGACAGATACGCAGTATTTT
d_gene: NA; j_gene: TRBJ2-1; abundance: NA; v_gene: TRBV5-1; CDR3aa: CASSLARDEQFF; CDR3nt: TGCGCCAGCAGCTTGGCTAGGGATGAGCAGTTCTTC
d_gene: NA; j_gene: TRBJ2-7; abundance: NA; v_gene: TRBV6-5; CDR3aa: CASRPGPSYEQYF; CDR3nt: TGTGCCAGCAGGCCGGGACCTTCCTACGAGCAGTACTTC
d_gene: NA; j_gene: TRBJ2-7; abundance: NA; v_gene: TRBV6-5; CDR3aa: CASGRDSRPGEQYF; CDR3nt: TGTGCCAGCGGGCGGGACTCACGCCCTGGCGAGCAGTACTTC
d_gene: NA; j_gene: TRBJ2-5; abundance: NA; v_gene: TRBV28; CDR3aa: CASSPGSGGTQYF; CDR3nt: TGTGCCAGCAGTCCGGGATCCGGGGGAACCCAGTACTTC
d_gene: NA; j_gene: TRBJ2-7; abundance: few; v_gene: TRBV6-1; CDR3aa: CASTRASEYEQYF; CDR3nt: TGTGCCAGCACCAGAGCGTCCGAATACGAGCAGTACTTC
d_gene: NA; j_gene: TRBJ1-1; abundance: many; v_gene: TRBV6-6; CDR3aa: CASSEAGAAFF; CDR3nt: TGTGCCAGCTCCGAAGCAGGGGCGGCTTTCTTT
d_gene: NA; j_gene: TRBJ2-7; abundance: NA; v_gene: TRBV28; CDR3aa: CASSLEGSPYEQYF; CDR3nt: TGTGCCAGCAGTTTAGAGGGTTCTCCCTACGAGCAGTACTTC
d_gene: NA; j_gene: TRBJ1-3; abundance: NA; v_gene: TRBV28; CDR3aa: CASSLTTSRRNTIYF; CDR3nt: TGTGCCAGCAGTTTAACAACTTCAAGAAGAAACACCATATATTTT
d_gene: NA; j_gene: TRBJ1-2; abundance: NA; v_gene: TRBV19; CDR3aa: CASNPGTTTLYGYTF; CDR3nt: TGTGCCAGTAATCCTGGGACGACGACCCTTTATGGCTACACCTTC
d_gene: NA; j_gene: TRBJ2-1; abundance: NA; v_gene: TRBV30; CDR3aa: CAWTPPAYNEQFF; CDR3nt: TGTGCCTGGACCCCCCCTGCCTACAATGAGCAGTTCTTC
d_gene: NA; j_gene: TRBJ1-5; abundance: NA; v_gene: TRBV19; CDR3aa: CASSIQGGSINQPQHF; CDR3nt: TGTGCCAGTAGTATTCAGGGAGGGAGCATCAATCAGCCCCAGCATTTT
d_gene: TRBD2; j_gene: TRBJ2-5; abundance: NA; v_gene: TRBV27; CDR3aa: CASSLFKGTSVAETQYF; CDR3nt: TGTGCCAGCAGTTTATTTAAAGGAACTAGCGTTGCGGAGACCCAGTACTTC
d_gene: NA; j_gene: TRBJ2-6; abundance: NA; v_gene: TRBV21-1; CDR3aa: CASSKEFRARGANVLTF; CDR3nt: TGTGCCAGCAGCAAAGAATTCAGGGCGAGGGGGGCCAACGTCCTGACTTTC
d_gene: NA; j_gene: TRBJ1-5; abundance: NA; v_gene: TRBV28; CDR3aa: CASSLFGQGLQPQHF; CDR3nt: TGTGCCAGCAGTTTATTCGGTCAGGGGCTTCAGCCCCAGCATTTT
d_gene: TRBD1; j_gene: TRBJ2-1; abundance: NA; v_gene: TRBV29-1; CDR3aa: CSVLGGTGNNEQFF; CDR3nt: TGCAGCGTTCTTGGAGGGACAGGGAACAATGAGCAGTTCTTC
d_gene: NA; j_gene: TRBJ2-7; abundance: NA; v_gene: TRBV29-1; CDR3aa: CSARTGLVPYEQYF; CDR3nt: TGCAGCGCCCGCACAGGGTTGGTACCGTACGAGCAGTACTTC
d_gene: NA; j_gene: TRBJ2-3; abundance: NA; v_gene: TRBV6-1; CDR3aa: CASSEGYTQYF; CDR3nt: TGTGCCAGCAGTGAAGGTTATACGCAGTATTTT
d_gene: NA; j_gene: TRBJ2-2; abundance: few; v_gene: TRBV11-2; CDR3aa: CASSPQYTGELFF; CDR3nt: TGTGCCAGCAGCCCTCAATACACCGGGGAGCTGTTTTTT
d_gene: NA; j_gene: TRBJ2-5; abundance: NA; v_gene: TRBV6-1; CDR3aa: CASSDQQGAQTQYF; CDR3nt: TGTGCCAGCAGTGACCAACAGGGAGCCCAGACCCAGTACTTC